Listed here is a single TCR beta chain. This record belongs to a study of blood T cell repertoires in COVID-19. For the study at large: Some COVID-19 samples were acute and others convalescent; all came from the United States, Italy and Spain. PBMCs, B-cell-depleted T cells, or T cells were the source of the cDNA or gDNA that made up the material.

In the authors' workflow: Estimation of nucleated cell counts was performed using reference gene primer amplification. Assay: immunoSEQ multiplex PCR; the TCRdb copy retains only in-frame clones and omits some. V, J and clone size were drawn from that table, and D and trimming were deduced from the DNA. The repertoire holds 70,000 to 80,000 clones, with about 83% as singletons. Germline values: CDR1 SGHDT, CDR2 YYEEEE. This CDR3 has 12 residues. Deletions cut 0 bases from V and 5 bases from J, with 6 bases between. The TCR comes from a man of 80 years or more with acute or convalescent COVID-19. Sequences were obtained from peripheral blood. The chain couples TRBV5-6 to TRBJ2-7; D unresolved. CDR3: CASSLGGDEQYF. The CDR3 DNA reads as TGTGCCAGCAGCTTGGGAGGCGACGAGCAGTACTTC.